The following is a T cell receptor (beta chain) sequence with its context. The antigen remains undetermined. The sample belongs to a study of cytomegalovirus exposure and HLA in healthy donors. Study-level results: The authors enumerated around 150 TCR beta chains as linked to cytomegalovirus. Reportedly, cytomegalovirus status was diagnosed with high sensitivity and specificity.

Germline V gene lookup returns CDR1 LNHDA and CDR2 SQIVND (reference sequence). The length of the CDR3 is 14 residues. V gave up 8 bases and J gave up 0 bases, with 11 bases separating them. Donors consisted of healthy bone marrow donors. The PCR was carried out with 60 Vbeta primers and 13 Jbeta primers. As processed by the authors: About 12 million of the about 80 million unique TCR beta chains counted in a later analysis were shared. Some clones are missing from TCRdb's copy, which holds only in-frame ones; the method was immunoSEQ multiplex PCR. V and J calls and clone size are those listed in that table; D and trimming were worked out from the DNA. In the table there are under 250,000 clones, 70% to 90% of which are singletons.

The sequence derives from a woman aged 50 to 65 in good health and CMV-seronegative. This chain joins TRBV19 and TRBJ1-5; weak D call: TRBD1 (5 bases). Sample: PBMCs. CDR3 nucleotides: TGTGCCAGTGTTCGCGGACATAGCAATCAGCCCCAGCATTTT. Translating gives CASVRGHSNQPQHF. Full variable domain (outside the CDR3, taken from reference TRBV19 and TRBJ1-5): DGGITQSPKYLFRKEGQNVTLSCEQNLNHDAMYWYRQDPGQGLRLIYYSQIVNDFQKGDIAEGYSVSREKKESFPLTVTSAQKNPTAFYLCASVRGHSNQPQHFGDGTRLSIL.